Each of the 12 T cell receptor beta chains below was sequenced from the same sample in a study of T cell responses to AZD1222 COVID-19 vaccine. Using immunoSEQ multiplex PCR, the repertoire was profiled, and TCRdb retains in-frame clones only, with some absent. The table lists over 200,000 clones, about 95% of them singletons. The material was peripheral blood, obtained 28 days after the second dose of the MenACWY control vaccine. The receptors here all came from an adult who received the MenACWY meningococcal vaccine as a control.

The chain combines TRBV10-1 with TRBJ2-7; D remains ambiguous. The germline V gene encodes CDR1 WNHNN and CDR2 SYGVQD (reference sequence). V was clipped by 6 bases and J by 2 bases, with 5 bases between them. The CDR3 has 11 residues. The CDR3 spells CASRAAYEQYF. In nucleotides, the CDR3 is TGCGCCAGCAGGGCGGCCTACGAGCAGTACTTC.

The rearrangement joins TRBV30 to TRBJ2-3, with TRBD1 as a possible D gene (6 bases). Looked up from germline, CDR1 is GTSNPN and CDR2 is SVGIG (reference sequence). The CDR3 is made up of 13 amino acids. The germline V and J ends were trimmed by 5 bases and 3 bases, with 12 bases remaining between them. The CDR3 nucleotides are TGTGCCTGGTCGGGGACAACAACAGATACGCAGTATTTT. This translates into CAWSGTTTDTQYF.

CDR3 nucleotide sequence: TGTGCCAGTAGTAGAACTGGAAACACCATATATTTT. Protein: CASSRTGNTIYF. The V gene is TRBV19, the J gene TRBJ1-3; D gene unclear. With 4 bases removed from V and 2 bases from J, the gap between germline ends came to 3 bases. There are 12 residues in the CDR3. Germline values: CDR1 LNHDA, CDR2 SQIVND (reference sequence).

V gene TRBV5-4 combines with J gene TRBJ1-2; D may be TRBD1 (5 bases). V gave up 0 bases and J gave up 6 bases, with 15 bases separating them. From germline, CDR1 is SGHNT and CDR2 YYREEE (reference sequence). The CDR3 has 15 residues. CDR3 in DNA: TGTGCCAGCAGCTTGGGAGTGGGGGGGTCGGATGGCTACACCTTC. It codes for CASSLGVGGSDGYTF.

The CDR3, as DNA: TGTGCCAGCAGATCCGGGACTAGCGGGGTGGAGACCCAGTACTTC. Translation: CASRSGTSGVETQYF. The V gene is TRBV11-1, the J gene TRBJ2-5, with 13 bases fitting TRBD2. V was clipped by 6 bases and J by 5 bases; unmatched bases: 6. Germline V lookup: CDR1 SGHAT, CDR2 FQDESV (reference sequence). The CDR3 is 15 amino acids.

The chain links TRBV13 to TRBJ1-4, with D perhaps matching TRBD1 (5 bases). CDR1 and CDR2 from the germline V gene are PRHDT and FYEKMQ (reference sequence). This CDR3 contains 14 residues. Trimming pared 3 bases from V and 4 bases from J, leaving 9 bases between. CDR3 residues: CASSLGGVNEKLFF. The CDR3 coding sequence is TGTGCCAGCAGCTTGGGGGGGGTTAATGAAAAACTGTTTTTT.

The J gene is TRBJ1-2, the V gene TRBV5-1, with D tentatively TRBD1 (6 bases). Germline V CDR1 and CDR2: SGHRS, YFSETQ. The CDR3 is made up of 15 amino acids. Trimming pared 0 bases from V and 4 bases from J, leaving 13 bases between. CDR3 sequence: CASSLALGGLYGYTF. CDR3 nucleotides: TGCGCCAGCAGCTTGGCACTAGGGGGGCTCTATGGCTACACCTTC.

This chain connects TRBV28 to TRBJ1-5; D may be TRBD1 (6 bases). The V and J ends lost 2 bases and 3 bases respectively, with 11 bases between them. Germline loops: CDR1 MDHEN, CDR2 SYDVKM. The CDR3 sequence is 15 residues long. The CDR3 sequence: CASSLVDSINQPQHF. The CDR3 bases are TGTGCCAGCAGTTTAGTGGACAGCATCAATCAGCCCCAGCATTTT.

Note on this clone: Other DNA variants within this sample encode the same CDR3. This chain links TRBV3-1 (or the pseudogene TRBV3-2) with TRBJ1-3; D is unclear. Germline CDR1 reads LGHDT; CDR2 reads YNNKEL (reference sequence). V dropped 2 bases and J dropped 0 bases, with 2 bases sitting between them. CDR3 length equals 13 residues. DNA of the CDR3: TGTGCCAGCAGCCAACCCTCTGGAAACACCATATATTTT. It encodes CASSQPSGNTIYF.

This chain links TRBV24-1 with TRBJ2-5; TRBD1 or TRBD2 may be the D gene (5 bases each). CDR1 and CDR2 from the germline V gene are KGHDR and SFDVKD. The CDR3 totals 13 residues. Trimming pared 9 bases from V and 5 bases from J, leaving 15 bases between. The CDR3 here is CATSPGGRETQYF. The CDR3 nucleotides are TGTGCCACCTCACCTGGGGGAAGGGAGACCCAGTACTTC.

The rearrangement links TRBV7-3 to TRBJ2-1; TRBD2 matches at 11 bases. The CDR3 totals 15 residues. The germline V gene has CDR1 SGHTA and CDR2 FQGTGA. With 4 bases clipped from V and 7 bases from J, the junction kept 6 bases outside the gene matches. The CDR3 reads CASSSTSGGLNEQFF. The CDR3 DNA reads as TGTGCCAGCAGCTCTACTAGCGGGGGATTGAATGAGCAGTTCTTC. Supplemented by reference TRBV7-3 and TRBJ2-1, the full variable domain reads GAGVSQTPSNKVTEKGKYVELRCDPISGHTALYWYRQSLGQGPEFLIYFQGTGAADDSGLPNDRFFAVRPEGSVSTLKIQRTERGDSAVYLCASSSTSGGLNEQFFGPGTRLTVL.

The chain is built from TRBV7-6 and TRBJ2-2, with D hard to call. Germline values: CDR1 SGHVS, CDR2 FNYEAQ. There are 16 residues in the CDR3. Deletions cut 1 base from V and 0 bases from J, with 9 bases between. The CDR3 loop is CASSLGATSNTGELFF. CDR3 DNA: TGTGCCAGCAGCTTAGGCGCGACTTCGAACACCGGGGAGCTGTTTTTT. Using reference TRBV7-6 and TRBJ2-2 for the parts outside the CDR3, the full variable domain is GAGVSQSPRYKVTKRGQDVALRCDPISGHVSLYWYRQALGQGPEFLTYFNYEAQQDKSGLPNDRFSAERPEGSISTLTIQRTEQRDSAMYRCASSLGATSNTGELFFGEGSRLTVL.